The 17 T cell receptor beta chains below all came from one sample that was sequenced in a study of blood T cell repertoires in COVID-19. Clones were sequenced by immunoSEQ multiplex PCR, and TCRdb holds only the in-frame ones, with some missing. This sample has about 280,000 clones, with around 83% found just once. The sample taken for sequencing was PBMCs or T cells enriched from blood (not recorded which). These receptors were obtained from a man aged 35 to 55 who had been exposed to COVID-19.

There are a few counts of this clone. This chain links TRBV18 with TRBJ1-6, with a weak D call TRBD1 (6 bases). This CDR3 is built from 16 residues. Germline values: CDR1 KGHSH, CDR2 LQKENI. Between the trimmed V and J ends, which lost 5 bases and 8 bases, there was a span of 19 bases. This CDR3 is CASSASGKGVDSPLHF. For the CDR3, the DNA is TGTGCCAGCTCAGCGTCTGGGAAGGGGGTCGATTCACCCCTCCACTTT.

In DNA form, the CDR3 reads TGTGCCAGCAGTCCGAAAGGGGTTAACTATGGCTACACCTTC. Encoded protein: CASSPKGVNYGYTF. The chain carries TRBV7-9 and TRBJ1-2; D perhaps matches TRBD1 (5 bases). The CDR3 length is 14 residues. Germline V gene lookup returns CDR1 SEHNR and CDR2 FQNEAQ (reference sequence). Trimming shortened V by 6 bases and J by 1 base, and 12 bases separated the two germline ends.

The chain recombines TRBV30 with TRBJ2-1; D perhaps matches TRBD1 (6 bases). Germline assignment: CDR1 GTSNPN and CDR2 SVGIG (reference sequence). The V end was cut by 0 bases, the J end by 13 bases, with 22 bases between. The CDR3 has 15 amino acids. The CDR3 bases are TGTGCCTGGAGTGTAGGACAGTTTTCTCAGATAACCCAGTTCTTC. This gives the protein CAWSVGQFSQITQFF.

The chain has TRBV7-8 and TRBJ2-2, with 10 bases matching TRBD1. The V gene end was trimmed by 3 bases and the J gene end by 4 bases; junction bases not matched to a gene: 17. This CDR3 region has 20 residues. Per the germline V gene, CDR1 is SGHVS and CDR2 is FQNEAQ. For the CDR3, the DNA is TGTGCCAGCAGCTTCCGGATACCAACGGGACAGGGGTTAGGCACCGGGGAGCTGTTTTTT. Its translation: CASSFRIPTGQGLGTGELFF.

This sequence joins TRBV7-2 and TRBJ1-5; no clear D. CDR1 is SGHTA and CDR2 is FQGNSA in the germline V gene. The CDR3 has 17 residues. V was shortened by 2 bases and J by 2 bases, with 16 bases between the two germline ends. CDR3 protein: CASSLTPRYLGNQPQHF. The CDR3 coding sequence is TGTGCCAGCAGCTTAACGCCCAGGTATTTGGGCAATCAGCCCCAGCATTTT.

The CDR3 DNA is TGTGCCAGTAGTATAGGGGGAAGAGCGGTCGAGCAGTACTTC. Translation: CASSIGGRAVEQYF. The gene calls are TRBV19 and TRBJ2-7; tentatively, D is TRBD2 (5 bases). V was clipped by 1 base and J by 6 bases, with 13 bases between them. The CDR3 is 14 residues long. Germline V gives CDR1 LNHDA, CDR2 SQIVND (reference sequence).

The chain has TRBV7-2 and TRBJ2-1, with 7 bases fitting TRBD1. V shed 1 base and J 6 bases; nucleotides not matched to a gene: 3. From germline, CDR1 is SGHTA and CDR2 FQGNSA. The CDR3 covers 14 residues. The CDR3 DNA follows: TGTGCCAGCAGCTTAGGACACAGGGGCAATGAGCAGTTCTTC. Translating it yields CASSLGHRGNEQFF. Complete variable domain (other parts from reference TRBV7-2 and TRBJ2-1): GAGVSQSPSNKVTEKGKDVELRCDPISGHTALYWYRQSLGQGLEFLIYFQGNSAPDKSGLPSDRFSAERTGGSVSTLTIQRTQQEDSAVYLCASSLGHRGNEQFFGPGTRLTVL.

The CDR3 nucleotides are TGTGCCAGCAGCCAAGATACAGCTTTCGGCTACGAGCAGTACTTC. Its translation: CASSQDTAFGYEQYF. V usage is TRBV3-1 (or the pseudogene TRBV3-2) and J usage is TRBJ2-7; D not certain. The V end was cut by 0 bases, the J end by 3 bases, with 12 bases between. The CDR3 has 15 amino acids. Per germline, CDR1 LGHDT and CDR2 YNNKEL (reference sequence).

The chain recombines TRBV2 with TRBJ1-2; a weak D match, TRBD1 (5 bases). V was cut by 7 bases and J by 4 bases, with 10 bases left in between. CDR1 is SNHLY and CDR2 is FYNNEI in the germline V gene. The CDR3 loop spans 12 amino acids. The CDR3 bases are TGTGCCAGCACCGCAGGGTTCTATGGCTACACCTTC. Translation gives CASTAGFYGYTF.

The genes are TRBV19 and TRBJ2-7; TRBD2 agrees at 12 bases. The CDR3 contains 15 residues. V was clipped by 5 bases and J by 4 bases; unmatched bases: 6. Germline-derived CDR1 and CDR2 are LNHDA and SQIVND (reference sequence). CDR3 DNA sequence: TGTGCCAGTAGTCTGGTGACTAGCGGGAGATACGAGCAGTACTTC. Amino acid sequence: CASSLVTSGRYEQYF.

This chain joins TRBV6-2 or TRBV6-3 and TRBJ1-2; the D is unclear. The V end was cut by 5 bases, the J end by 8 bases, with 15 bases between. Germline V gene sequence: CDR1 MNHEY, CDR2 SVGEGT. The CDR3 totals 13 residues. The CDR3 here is CASSPVVSSGYTF. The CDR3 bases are TGTGCCAGCAGTCCCGTCGTGTCGAGCGGCTACACCTTC.

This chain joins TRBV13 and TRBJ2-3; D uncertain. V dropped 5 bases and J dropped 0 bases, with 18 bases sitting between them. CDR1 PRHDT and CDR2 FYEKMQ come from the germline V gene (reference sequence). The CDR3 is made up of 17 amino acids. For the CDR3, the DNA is TGTGCCAGCAGCGCCCGCAGTTATGGCGGAAGCACAGATACGCAGTATTTT. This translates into CASSARSYGGSTDTQYF. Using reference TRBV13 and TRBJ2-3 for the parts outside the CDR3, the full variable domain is AAGVIQSPRHLIKEKRETATLKCYPIPRHDTVYWYQQGPGQDPQFLISFYEKMQSDKGSIPDRFSAQQFSDYHSELNMSSLELGDSALYFCASSARSYGGSTDTQYFGPGTRLTVL.

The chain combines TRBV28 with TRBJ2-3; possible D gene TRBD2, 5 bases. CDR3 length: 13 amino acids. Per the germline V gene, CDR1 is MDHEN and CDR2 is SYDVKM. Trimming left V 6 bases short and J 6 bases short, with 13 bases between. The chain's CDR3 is CASSQGGRDTQYF. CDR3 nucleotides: TGTGCCAGCAGCCAAGGAGGACGGGATACGCAGTATTTT.

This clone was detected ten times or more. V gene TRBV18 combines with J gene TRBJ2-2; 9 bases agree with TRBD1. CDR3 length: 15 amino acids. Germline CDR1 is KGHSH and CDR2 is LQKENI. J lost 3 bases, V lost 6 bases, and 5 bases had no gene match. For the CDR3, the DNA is TGTGCCAGCTCCCGAAGGACAGGGGACACCGGGGAGCTGTTTTTT. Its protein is CASSRRTGDTGELFF. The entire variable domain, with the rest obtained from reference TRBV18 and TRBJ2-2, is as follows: NAGVMQNPRHLVRRRGQEARLRCSPMKGHSHVYWYRQLPEEGLKFMVYLQKENIIDESGMPKERFSAEFPKEGPSILRIQQVVRGDSAAYFCASSRRTGDTGELFFGEGSRLTVL.

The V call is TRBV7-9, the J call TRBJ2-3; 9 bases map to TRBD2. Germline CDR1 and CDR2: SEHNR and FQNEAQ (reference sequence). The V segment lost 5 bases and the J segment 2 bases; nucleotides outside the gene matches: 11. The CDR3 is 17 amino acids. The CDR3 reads CASSSRILAGITDTQYF. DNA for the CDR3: TGTGCCAGCAGCAGCAGAATCCTAGCGGGAATCACAGATACGCAGTATTTT. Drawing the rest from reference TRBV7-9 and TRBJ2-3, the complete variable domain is DTGVSQNPRHKITKRGQNVTFRCDPISEHNRLYWYRQTLGQGPEFLTYFQNEAQLEKSRLLSDRFSAERPKGSFSTLEIQRTEQGDSAMYLCASSSRILAGITDTQYFGPGTRLTVL.

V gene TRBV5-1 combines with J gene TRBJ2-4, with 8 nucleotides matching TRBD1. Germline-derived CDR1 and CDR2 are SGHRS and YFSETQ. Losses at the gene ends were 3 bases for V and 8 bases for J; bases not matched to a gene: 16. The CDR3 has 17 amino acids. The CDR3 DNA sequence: TGCGCCAGCAGCTCCTCCCCAAGGACAGGGAATTTGGACATTCAGTACTTC. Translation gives CASSSSPRTGNLDIQYF.

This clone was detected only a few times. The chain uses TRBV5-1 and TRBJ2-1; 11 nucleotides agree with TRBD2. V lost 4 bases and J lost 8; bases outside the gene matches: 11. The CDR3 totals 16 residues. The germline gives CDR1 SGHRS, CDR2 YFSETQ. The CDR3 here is CASSPPLAGGGDEQFF. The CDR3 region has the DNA TGCGCCAGCAGCCCCCCCCTAGCGGGAGGTGGGGATGAGCAGTTCTTC.